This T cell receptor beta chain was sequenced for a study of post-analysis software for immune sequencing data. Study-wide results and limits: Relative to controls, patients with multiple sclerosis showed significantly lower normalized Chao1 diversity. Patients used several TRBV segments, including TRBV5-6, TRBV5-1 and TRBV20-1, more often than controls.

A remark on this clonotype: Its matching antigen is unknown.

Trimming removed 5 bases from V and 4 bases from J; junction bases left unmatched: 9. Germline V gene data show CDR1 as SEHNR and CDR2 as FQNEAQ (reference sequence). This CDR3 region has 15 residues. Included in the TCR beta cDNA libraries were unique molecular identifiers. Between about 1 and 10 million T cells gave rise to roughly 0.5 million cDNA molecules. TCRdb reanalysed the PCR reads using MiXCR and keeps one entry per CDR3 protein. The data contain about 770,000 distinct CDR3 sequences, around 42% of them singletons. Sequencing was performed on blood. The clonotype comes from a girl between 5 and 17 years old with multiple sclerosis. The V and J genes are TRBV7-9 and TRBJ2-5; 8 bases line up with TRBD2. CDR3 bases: TGTGCCAGCAGCCCTGTAGCGGGATTGGGAGAGACCCAGTACTTC. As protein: CASSPVAGLGETQYF.